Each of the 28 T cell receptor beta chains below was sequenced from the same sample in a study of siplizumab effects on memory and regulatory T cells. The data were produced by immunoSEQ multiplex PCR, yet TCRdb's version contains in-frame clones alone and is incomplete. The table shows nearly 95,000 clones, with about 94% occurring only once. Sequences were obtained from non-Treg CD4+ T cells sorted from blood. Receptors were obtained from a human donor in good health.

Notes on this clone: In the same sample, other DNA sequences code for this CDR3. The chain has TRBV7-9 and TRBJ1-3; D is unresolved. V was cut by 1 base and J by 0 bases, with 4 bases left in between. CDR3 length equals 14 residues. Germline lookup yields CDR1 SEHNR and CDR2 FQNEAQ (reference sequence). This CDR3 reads CASSLGGSGNTIYF. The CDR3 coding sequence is TGTGCCAGCAGCTTAGGGGGCTCTGGAAACACCATATATTTT.

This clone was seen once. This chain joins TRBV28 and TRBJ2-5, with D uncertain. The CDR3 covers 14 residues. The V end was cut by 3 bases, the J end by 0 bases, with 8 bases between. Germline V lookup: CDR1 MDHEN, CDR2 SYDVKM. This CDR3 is CASSFSQYQETQYF. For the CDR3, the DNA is TGTGCCAGCAGTTTTTCACAATACCAAGAGACCCAGTACTTC.

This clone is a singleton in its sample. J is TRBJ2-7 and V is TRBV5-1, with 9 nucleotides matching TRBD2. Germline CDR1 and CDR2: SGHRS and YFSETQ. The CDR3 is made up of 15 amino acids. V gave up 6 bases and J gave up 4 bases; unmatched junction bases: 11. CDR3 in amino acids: CASKVRAGGGYEQYF. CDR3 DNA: TGCGCCAGCAAAGTTAGGGCGGGAGGGGGATACGAGCAGTACTTC.

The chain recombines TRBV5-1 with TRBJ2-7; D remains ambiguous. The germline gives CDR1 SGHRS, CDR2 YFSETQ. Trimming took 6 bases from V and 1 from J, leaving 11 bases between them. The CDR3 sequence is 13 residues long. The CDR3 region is CASKGGGSYEQYF. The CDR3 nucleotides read TGCGCCAGCAAAGGTGGCGGTTCCTACGAGCAGTACTTC.

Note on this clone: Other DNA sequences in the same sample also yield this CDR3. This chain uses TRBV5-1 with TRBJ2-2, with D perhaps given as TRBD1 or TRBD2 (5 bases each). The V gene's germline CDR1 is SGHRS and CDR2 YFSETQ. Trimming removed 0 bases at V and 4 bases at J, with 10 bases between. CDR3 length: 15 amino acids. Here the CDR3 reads CASSLASRGTGELFF. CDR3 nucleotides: TGCGCCAGCAGCTTGGCCTCGAGGGGCACCGGGGAGCTGTTTTTT.

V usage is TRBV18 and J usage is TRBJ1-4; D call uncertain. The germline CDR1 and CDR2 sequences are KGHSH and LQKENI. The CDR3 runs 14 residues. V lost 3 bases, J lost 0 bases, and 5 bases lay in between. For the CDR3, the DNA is TGTGCCAGCTCACCGAGTGCAACTAATGAAAAACTGTTTTTT. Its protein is CASSPSATNEKLFF.

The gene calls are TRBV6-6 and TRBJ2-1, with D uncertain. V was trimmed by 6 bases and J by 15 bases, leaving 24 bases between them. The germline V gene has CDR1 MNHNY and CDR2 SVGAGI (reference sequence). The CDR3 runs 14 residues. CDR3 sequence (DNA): TGTGCCAGCAGGTCCCCGGCCACGGGTTATGAATGGTTCTTC. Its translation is CASRSPATGYEWFF.

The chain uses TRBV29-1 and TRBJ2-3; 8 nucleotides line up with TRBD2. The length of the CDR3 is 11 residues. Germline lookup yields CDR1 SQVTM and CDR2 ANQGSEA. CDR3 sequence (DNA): TGCGCTAGCGGGCAGGGAGATACGCAGTATTTT. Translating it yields CASGQGDTQYF.

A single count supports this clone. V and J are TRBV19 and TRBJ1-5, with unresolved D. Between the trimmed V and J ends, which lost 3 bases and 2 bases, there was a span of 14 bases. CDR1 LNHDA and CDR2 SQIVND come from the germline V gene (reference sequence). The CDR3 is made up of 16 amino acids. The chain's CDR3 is CASSISAGNRNQPQHF. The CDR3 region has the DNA TGTGCCAGTAGTATTAGTGCGGGGAATCGCAATCAGCCCCAGCATTTT.

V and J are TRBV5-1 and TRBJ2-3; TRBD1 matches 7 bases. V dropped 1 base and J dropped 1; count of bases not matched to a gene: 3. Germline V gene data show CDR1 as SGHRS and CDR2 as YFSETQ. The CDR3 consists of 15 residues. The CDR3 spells CASSLKGQRTDTQYF. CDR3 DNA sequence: TGCGCCAGCAGCTTGAAGGGACAGCGCACAGATACGCAGTATTTT. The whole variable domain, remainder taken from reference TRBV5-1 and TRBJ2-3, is KAGVTQTPRYLIKTRGQQVTLSCSPISGHRSVSWYQQTPGQGLQFLFEYFSETQRNKGNFPGRFSGRQFSNSRSEMNVSTLELGDSALYLCASSLKGQRTDTQYFGPGTRLTVL.

For the CDR3, the DNA is TGTGCCAGCAGCGGGGGGCGCCCAGATACGCAGTATTTT. The encoded protein is CASSGGRPDTQYF. The chain links TRBV7-3 to TRBJ2-3; D could derive from TRBD1 or TRBD2 (6 bases each). The CDR3 loop spans 13 amino acids. Trimming removed 5 bases from V and 4 bases from J, with 10 bases in between. Per the germline V gene, CDR1 is SGHTA and CDR2 is FQGTGA.

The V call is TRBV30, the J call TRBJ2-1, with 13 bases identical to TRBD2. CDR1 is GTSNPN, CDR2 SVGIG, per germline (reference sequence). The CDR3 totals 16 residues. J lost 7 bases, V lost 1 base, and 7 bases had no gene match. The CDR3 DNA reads TGTGCCTGGAGTGATTTTCGGACTAGCGGGAGTAATGAGCAGTTCTTC. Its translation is CAWSDFRTSGSNEQFF.

CDR3 coding DNA: TGTGCCAGCAGGGTTGACAGGGGCTCCTACGAGCAGTACTTC. Translation: CASRVDRGSYEQYF. V usage is TRBV2 and J usage is TRBJ2-7; 8 nucleotides line up with TRBD1. The CDR3 sequence is 14 residues long. Germline CDR1 is SNHLY and CDR2 is FYNNEI. The V segment lost 6 bases and the J segment 0 bases; nucleotides outside the gene matches: 4.

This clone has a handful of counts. The CDR3 region has the DNA TGCGCCAGCAGCCCCGGGGACAGCCAAAACTATGGCTACACCTTC. As protein: CASSPGDSQNYGYTF. The chain carries TRBV5-1 and TRBJ1-2; 7 positions agree with TRBD1. V lost 4 bases, J lost 2 bases, and 8 bases stayed unmatched. The germline V gene encodes CDR1 SGHRS and CDR2 YFSETQ. This CDR3 region has 15 residues.

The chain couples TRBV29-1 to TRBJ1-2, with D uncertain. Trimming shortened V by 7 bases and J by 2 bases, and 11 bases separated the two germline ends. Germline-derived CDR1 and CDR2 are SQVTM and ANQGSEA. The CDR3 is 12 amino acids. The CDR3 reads CSDRTLNYGYTF. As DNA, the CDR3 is TGCAGCGACCGGACGCTCAACTATGGCTACACCTTC. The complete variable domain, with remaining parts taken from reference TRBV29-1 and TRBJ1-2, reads SAVISQKPSRDICQRGTSLTIQCQVDSQVTMMFWYRQQPGQSLTLIATANQGSEATYESGFVIDKFPISRPNLTFSTLTVSNMSPEDSSIYLCSDRTLNYGYTFGSGTRLTVV.

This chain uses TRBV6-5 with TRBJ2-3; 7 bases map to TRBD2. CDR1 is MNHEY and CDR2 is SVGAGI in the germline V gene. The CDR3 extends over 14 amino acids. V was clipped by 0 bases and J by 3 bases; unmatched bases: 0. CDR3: CASSYSGGTDTQYF. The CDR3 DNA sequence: TGTGCCAGCAGTTACTCGGGGGGGACAGATACGCAGTATTTT.

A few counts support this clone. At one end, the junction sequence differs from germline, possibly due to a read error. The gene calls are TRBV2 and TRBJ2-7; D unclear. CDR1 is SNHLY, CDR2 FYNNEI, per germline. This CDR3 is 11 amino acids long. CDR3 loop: CASSEGADLSF. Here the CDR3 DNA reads TGTGCCAGCAGTGAAGGGGCAGACCTGAGCTTC. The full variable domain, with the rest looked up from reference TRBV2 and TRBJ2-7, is EPEVTQTPSHQVTQMGQEVILRCVPISNHLYFYWYRQILGQKVEFLVSFYNNEISEKSEIFDDQFSVERPDGSNFTLKIRSTKLEDSAMYFCASSEGADLSFGPGTRLTVT.

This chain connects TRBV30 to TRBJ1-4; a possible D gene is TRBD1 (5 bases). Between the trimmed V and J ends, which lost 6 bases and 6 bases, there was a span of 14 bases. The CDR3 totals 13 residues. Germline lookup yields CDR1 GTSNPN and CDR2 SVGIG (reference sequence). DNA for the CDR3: TGTGCCTGCGGGTTGGGGGGTGATGAAAAACTGTTTTTT. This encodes CACGLGGDEKLFF. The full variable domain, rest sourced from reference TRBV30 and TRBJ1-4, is SQTIHQWPATLVQPVGSPLSLECTVEGTSNPNLYWYRQAAGRGLQLLFYSVGIGQISSEVPQNLSASRPQDRQFILSSKKLLLSDSGFYLCACGLGGDEKLFFGSGTQLSVL.

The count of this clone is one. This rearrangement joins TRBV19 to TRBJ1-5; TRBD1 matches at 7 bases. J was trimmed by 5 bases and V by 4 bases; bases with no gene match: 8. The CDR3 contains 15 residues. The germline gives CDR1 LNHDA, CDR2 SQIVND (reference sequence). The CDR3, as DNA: TGTGCCAGTAGTAAGGGGGCCCTCCTTGATCAGCCCCAGCATTTT. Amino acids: CASSKGALLDQPQHF.

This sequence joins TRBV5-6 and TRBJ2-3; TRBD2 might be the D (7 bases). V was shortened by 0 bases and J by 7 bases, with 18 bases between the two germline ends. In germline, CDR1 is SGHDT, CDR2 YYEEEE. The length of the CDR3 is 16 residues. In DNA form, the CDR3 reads TGTGCCAGCAGCTTGGTGGCGGGGGCCCTCGGCAATACGCAGTATTTT. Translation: CASSLVAGALGNTQYF. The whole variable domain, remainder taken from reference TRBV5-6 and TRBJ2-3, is DAGVTQSPTHLIKTRGQQVTLRCSPKSGHDTVSWYQQALGQGPQFIFQYYEEEERQRGNFPDRFSGHQFPNYSSELNVNALLLGDSALYLCASSLVAGALGNTQYFGPGTRLTVL.

This CDR3 reads CSVGQVEQFF. CDR3 DNA: TGCAGCGTTGGACAGGTGGAGCAGTTCTTC. This sequence joins TRBV20-1 and TRBJ2-1; the match to TRBD1 covers 7 bases. CDR1 and CDR2 (germline): DFQATT, SNEGSKA (reference sequence). The CDR3 sequence is 10 residues long.

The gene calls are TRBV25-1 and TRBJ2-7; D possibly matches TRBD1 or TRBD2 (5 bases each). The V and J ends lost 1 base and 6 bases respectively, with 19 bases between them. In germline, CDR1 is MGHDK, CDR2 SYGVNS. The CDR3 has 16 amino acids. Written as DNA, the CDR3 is TGTGCCAGCAGTGAATGGGGCGCGAATAGACGGGGCGAGCAGTACTTC. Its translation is CASSEWGANRRGEQYF.

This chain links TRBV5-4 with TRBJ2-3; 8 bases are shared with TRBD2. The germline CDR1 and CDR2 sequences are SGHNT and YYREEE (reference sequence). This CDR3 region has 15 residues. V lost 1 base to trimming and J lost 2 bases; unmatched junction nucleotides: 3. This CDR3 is CASSLRRGVTDTQYF. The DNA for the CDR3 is TGTGCCAGCAGCTTGAGGCGGGGGGTCACAGATACGCAGTATTTT. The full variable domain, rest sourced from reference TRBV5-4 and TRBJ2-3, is ETGVTQSPTHLIKTRGQQVTLRCSSQSGHNTVSWYQQALGQGPQFIFQYYREEENGRGNFPPRFSGLQFPNYSSELNVNALELDDSALYLCASSLRRGVTDTQYFGPGTRLTVL.

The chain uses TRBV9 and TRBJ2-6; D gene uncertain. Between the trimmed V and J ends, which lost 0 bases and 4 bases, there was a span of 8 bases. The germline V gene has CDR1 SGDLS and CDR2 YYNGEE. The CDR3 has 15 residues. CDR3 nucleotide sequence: TGTGCCAGCAGCGTAGGAGGTACCGGGGCCAACGTCCTGACTTTC. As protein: CASSVGGTGANVLTF.

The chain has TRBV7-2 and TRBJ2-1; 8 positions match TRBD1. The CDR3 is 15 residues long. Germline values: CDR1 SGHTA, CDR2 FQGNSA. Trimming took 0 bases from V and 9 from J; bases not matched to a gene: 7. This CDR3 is CASSLARGQGVEQFF. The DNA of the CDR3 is TGTGCCAGCAGCTTAGCGCGAGGACAGGGTGTTGAGCAGTTCTTC.

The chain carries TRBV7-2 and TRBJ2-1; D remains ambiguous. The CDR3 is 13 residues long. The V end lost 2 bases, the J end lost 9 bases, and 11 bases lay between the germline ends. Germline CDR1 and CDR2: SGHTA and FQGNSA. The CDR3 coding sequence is TGTGCCAGCAGCTTACTCGTTAGCACTGAGCAGTTCTTC. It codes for CASSLLVSTEQFF.

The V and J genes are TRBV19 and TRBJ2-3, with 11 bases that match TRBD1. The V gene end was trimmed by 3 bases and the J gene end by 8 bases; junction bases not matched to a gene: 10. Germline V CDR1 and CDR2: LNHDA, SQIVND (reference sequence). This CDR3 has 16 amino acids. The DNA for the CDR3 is TGTGCCAGTAGTATTCCGCGGACAGGGGGCAATCCTACGCAGTATTTT. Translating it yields CASSIPRTGGNPTQYF.

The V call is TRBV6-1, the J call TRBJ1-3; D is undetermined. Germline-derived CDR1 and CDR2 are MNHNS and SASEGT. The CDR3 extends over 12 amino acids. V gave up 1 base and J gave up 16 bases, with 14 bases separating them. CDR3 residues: CASSEDGPRGYF. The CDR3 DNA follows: TGTGCCAGCAGTGAAGATGGTCCAAGAGGCTATTTT.